These T cell receptor beta chains were read from a single sample in a study of early T cells in non-severe SARS-CoV-2 infection. Each CDR3 protein is one row after TCRdb ran MiXCR on the 5' RACE reads. Of more than 55,000 distinct CDR3 sequences detected, 8.9% appear once; the ten largest clones hold around 17%. Material for sequencing was whole blood. These receptors were obtained from an adult who was a healthcare worker with PCR-confirmed SARS-CoV-2 infection or an uninfected control (not recorded which). Each CDR3 is given with its conserved first and last residue. D genes are given only for firm matches. Size is omitted from some rows. Given values are once, few, many or a class for expanded clones.

j_gene | d_gene | v_gene | abundance | CDR3nt | CDR3aa
TRBJ1-2 | - | TRBV5-1 | few | TGCGCCAGCAGTCCCGACAGTAACTATGGCTACACCTTC | CASSPDSNYGYTF
TRBJ2-3 | TRBD1 | TRBV12-3/TRBV12-4 | - | TGTGCCAGCAGTTTTCAACCAGCCCGGACCAGTGGACAGGGGAGGGGAGATACGCAGTATTTT | CASSFQPARTSGQGRGDTQYF
TRBJ2-5 | - | TRBV5-1 | once | TGCGCCAGCAGCTTGTCGGCAGAAGAGACCCAGTACTTC | CASSLSAEETQYF
TRBJ1-2 | - | TRBV5-4 | many | TGTGCCAGCAGCGGAAAGGACAAGATCTATGGCTACACCTTC | CASSGKDKIYGYTF
TRBJ2-3 | - | TRBV20-1 | many | TGCAGCCCCTCGTTGGGCTCAGATACGCAGTATTTT | CSPSLGSDTQYF
TRBJ2-7 | TRBD2 | TRBV6-6 | many | TGTGCCAGCGTTAGTCAGCGGGAGAGTCTTTACGAGCAGTACTTC | CASVSQRESLYEQYF
TRBJ2-1 | TRBD2 | TRBV9 | many | TGTGCCAGCAGCCCTAGCGGGAACTCCTACAATGAGCAGTTCTTC | CASSPSGNSYNEQFF
TRBJ2-1 | - | TRBV9 | - | TGTGCCAGCAGCCTCGAGGGGGGGAGCGGTGAGCAGTTCTTC | CASSLEGGSGEQFF
TRBJ2-2 | - | TRBV7-3 | many | TGTGCCAGCAGCCCGAATATCGGACGGACCGGGGAGCTGTTTTTT | CASSPNIGRTGELFF
TRBJ2-4 | - | TRBV12-3/TRBV12-4 | many | TGTGCCAGCAGGGCGACAGTGGACATTCAGTACTTC | CASRATVDIQYF
TRBJ1-5 | - | TRBV4-3 | - | TGCGCCAGCAGCCAAGATACGTGGGGCAATCAGCCCCAGCATTTT | CASSQDTWGNQPQHF
TRBJ2-2 | TRBD1 | TRBV20-1 | many | TGCAGTGCTGAACCTCGGGACAGGGCCGGTTTGGGTAACACCGGGGAGCTGTTTTTT | CSAEPRDRAGLGNTGELFF
TRBJ1-5 | - | TRBV5-1 | few | TGCGCCAGCAGCTTTAATAGCAATCAGCCCCAGCATTTT | CASSFNSNQPQHF
TRBJ1-4 | - | TRBV30 | few | TGTGCCAGGAGTTTGGGGACTAATGAAAAACTGTTTTTT | CARSLGTNEKLFF
TRBJ1-1 | - | TRBV12-3/TRBV12-4 | - | TGTGCCAGCAGTTTAGCAGAAATCATGAACACTGAAGCTTTCTTT | CASSLAEIMNTEAFF
TRBJ2-7 | - | TRBV29-1 | many | TGCAGCGTTCTCTCAGGTGAAACCTACGAGCAGTACTTC | CSVLSGETYEQYF
TRBJ2-1 | TRBD2 | TRBV19 | many | TGTGCCAGCCATTTTAGCGGGAGATCCTACAATGAGCAGTTCTTC | CASHFSGRSYNEQFF
TRBJ1-1 | - | TRBV5-1 | - | TGCGCCAGCAGCTTATCAGGGGTTGCCGGCACTGAAGCTTTCTTT | CASSLSGVAGTEAFF
TRBJ2-2 | - | TRBV7-6 | - | TGTGCCAGCAGCCCTAGGGGTTCTGGGGAGCTGTTTTTT | CASSPRGSGELFF
TRBJ1-2 | - | TRBV28 | - | TGTGCCAGCAGTTTCGGCAGGGACGGAGAAATTTATGGCTACACCTTC | CASSFGRDGEIYGYTF
TRBJ2-3 | - | TRBV20-1 | - | TGCAGTGCTAGTTTGTGGGGCGAGGGCACAGATACGCAGTATTTT | CSASLWGEGTDTQYF
TRBJ2-2 | - | TRBV7-6 | many | TGTGCCAGCAGCTTAGAGCTAGGGGAGCTGTTTTTT | CASSLELGELFF
TRBJ2-7 | TRBD1 | TRBV3-1 | - | TGTGCCAGCAGCCCCGGAGACAGGGATACCTACGAGCAGTACTTC | CASSPGDRDTYEQYF
TRBJ1-5 | - | TRBV19 | many | TGTGCCAGTAGTAAGTTTTTGAGCTCCAATCAGCCCCAGCATTTT | CASSKFLSSNQPQHF
TRBJ2-2 | - | TRBV29-1 | - | TGCAGCGTTGAAGGCGTCCACACCGGGGAGCTGTTTTTT | CSVEGVHTGELFF
TRBJ1-4 | - | TRBV7-2 | - | TGTGCCAGCAGCCAGAACAGGGTTGAAAAACTGTTTTTT | CASSQNRVEKLFF
TRBJ1-4 | - | TRBV4-1 | many | TGCGCCAGCAGCCAAATTGCGGGCTTCAATGAAAAACTGTTTTTT | CASSQIAGFNEKLFF
TRBJ1-2 | - | TRBV20-1 | - | TGCAGTGCTAGAAGGGCGGCCACCCTTAACTATGGCTACACCTTC | CSARRAATLNYGYTF
TRBJ2-1 | - | TRBV7-2 | many | TGTGCCAGCAGCTTAGCGGGTTCGGGTAGCGCCTTGGGCGAGCAGTTCTTC | CASSLAGSGSALGEQFF
TRBJ1-5 | - | TRBV12-3/TRBV12-4 | few | TGTGCCAGCAGTTTTAGGGGTAGCAATCAGCCCCAGCATTTT | CASSFRGSNQPQHF
TRBJ1-6 | - | TRBV20-1 | few | TGCAGTGCAATCAGGGTCGCTAATTCACCCCTCCACTTT | CSAIRVANSPLHF
TRBJ1-6 | TRBD1 | TRBV30 | many | TGTGCCTGGAGACCTCCGGGACAGGGAGCTAATTCACCCCTCCACTTT | CAWRPPGQGANSPLHF
TRBJ2-1 | - | TRBV2 | - | TGTGCCAGCACCGAAGTTGGGCCTAGCAACGATCCCGTTGACAATGAGCAGTTCTTC | CASTEVGPSNDPVDNEQFF
TRBJ2-2 | - | TRBV7-9 | many | TGTGCCAGCAGCTTATCGACCACCCGGGGCACCGGGGAGCTGTTTTTT | CASSLSTTRGTGELFF
TRBJ1-1 | - | TRBV7-9 | many | TGTGCCAGCAGCTTAGAGGTAGGCCAGGGTACTGAAGCTTTCTTT | CASSLEVGQGTEAFF
TRBJ2-5 | TRBD2 | TRBV4-3 | many | TGCGCCAGCAGCCAAGATTTGAAGCTAGCGGGTTCCCAAGAGACCCAGTACTTC | CASSQDLKLAGSQETQYF
TRBJ2-1 | - | TRBV3-1 | - | TGTGCCAGCAGCCAAGACAAGGGACCCTACAATGAGCAGTTCTTC | CASSQDKGPYNEQFF
TRBJ2-7 | - | TRBV28 | few | TGTGCCAACAGTTTAGGAAAAGCCTGGCAGGGCTCCTACGAGCAGTACTTC | CANSLGKAWQGSYEQYF
TRBJ2-1 | TRBD2 | TRBV7-3 | many | TGTGCCAGCAGCACCACTAGCGGGAGTTCCTACAATGAGCAGTTCTTC | CASSTTSGSSYNEQFF
TRBJ1-2 | - | TRBV30 | many | TGTGCCTGGAGTGACAGCCACAACTATGGCTACACCTTC | CAWSDSHNYGYTF
TRBJ1-1 | - | TRBV20-1 | once | TGCAGTGCCCGGGACATAGCCAACACTGAAGCTTTCTTT | CSARDIANTEAFF
TRBJ2-7 | TRBD2 | TRBV28 | - | TGTGCCAGCAGCCCCCTAGGGAGGACTAGCGGGAGTTCCTACGAGCAGTACTTC | CASSPLGRTSGSSYEQYF